Presented here are 24 T cell receptor beta chains from one specimen sequenced in a study of cytomegalovirus exposure and HLA in healthy donors. The PCR was carried out with 60 Vbeta primers and 13 Jbeta primers. TCRdb keeps only in-frame clones here, not all; method: immunoSEQ multiplex PCR. The sample has 100,000 to 150,000 clones; approximately 75% are singletons. What was sequenced was PBMCs. These receptors were obtained from a woman in her forties or fifties in good health and CMV-seronegative.

The chain uses TRBV13 and TRBJ1-4; unclear D gene. The ends were cut back, 4 bases at V and 0 bases at J, with 12 bases in the middle. CDR1 is PRHDT and CDR2 is FYEKMQ in the germline V gene (reference sequence). The CDR3 totals 16 residues. The CDR3 bases are TGTGCCAGCAGCTCCAGAACAGATGCAACTAATGAAAAACTGTTTTTT. Protein product: CASSSRTDATNEKLFF. Together with reference TRBV13 and TRBJ1-4, the CDR3 gives the full variable domain: AAGVIQSPRHLIKEKRETATLKCYPIPRHDTVYWYQQGPGQDPQFLISFYEKMQSDKGSIPDRFSAQQFSDYHSELNMSSLELGDSALYFCASSSRTDATNEKLFFGSGTQLSVL.

This chain links TRBV7-9 with TRBJ1-1, with D tentatively TRBD1 (6 bases). Looked up from germline, CDR1 is SEHNR and CDR2 is FQNEAQ (reference sequence). The CDR3 runs to 14 residues. V was pared by 1 base and J by 1 base, with 7 bases between. The CDR3 sequence is CASSLGTANTEAFF. The CDR3 coding sequence is TGTGCCAGCAGCTTAGGGACAGCGAACACTGAAGCTTTCTTT.

This sequence joins TRBV30 and TRBJ1-1; the D is unclear. The germline gives CDR1 GTSNPN, CDR2 SVGIG (reference sequence). The CDR3 spans 11 residues. Trimming left V 5 bases short and J 6 bases short, with 10 bases between. CDR3 in amino acids: CAWAILPEAFF. CDR3 in DNA: TGTGCCTGGGCAATACTCCCTGAAGCTTTCTTT.

The chain recombines TRBV28 with TRBJ2-7; 9 bases fit TRBD1. This CDR3 spans 13 amino acids. Losses at the gene ends were 6 bases for V and 3 bases for J; bases not matched to a gene: 3. Germline lookup yields CDR1 MDHEN and CDR2 SYDVKM. CDR3 protein: CASRTGGGYEQYF. For the CDR3, the DNA is TGTGCCAGCAGAACAGGGGGCGGCTACGAGCAGTACTTC.

The chain carries TRBV15 and TRBJ2-5; D is uncertain. The germline gives CDR1 LNHNV, CDR2 YYDKDF (reference sequence). Trimming stripped 5 bases from V and 5 bases from J, with 12 bases between. The CDR3 totals 13 residues. DNA of the CDR3: TGTGCCACCAGCTTCCGATCCCAGGAGACCCAGTACTTC. Residues: CATSFRSQETQYF.

The chain recombines TRBV7-2 with TRBJ2-3; tentative D call: TRBD2 (6 bases). The CDR3 sequence is 16 residues long. Germline CDR1 reads SGHTA; CDR2 reads FQGNSA. V lost 0 bases to trimming and J lost 6 bases, with 16 bases between them. CDR3: CASSLATGSVVDTQYF. The CDR3 coding sequence is TGTGCCAGCAGCTTAGCGACCGGGAGTGTAGTGGATACGCAGTATTTT.

This clone has just one count. Written as DNA, the CDR3 is TGTGCCATCAGTGAGTCGACGGGGATTGGTGAGCAGTTCTTC. It codes for CAISESTGIGEQFF. This chain links TRBV10-3 with TRBJ2-1; TRBD2 might be the D (5 bases). The CDR3 has 14 residues. The germline V gene encodes CDR1 ENHRY and CDR2 SYGVKD. V lost 0 bases to trimming and J lost 9 bases, with 12 bases between them.

The V gene is TRBV27, the J gene TRBJ1-4; D not resolved. The V end lost 2 bases, the J end lost 4 bases, and 11 bases lay between the germline ends. CDR3 size: 15 residues. Per germline, CDR1 MNHEY and CDR2 SMNVEV (reference sequence). CDR3 nucleotide sequence: TGTGCCAGCAGTTTAAAGGCAGCGCATAATGAAAAACTGTTTTTT. It specifies CASSLKAAHNEKLFF. The full variable domain, with the rest looked up from reference TRBV27 and TRBJ1-4, is EAQVTQNPRYLITVTGKKLTVTCSQNMNHEYMSWYRQDPGLGLRQIYYSMNVEVTDKGDVPEGYKVSRKEKRNFPLILESPSPNQTSLYFCASSLKAAHNEKLFFGSGTQLSVL.

This chain links TRBV15 with TRBJ2-3; 10 positions match TRBD2. The CDR3 runs to 18 residues. J lost 3 bases, V lost 5 bases, and 14 bases had no gene match. Germline-derived CDR1 and CDR2 are LNHNV and YYDKDF (reference sequence). This CDR3 reads CATSEALVGAGGTDTQYF. The DNA of the CDR3 is TGTGCCACCAGCGAGGCCCTCGTCGGAGCGGGAGGGACAGATACGCAGTATTTT.

This chain links TRBV30 with TRBJ1-1; perhaps TRBD1 as D (5 bases). The CDR3 has 14 amino acids. With 0 bases removed from V and 4 bases from J, the gap between germline ends came to 12 bases. Germline V CDR1 and CDR2: GTSNPN, SVGIG (reference sequence). CDR3 residues: CAWSVSGWVTEAFF. CDR3 nucleotides: TGTGCCTGGAGTGTTTCAGGGTGGGTCACTGAAGCTTTCTTT.

The chain joins TRBV6-9 to TRBJ1-1, with D uncertain. Germline V gene data show CDR1 as MNHGY and CDR2 as SVAAGI. This CDR3 has 14 residues. Between the trimmed V and J ends, which lost 9 bases and 4 bases, there was a span of 18 bases. CDR3 protein: CASPPAGSGTEAFF. As DNA, the CDR3 is TGTGCCAGTCCTCCAGCGGGATCGGGCACTGAAGCTTTCTTT.

The chain employs TRBV11-2 and TRBJ2-1; 8 nucleotides agree with TRBD2. From germline, CDR1 is SGHAT and CDR2 FQNNGV. The CDR3 totals 18 residues. The J segment lost 8 bases and the V segment lost 0 bases, leaving 15 bases of the junction unmatched. This CDR3 reads CASSLEPSRAGAIHEQFF. CDR3 nucleotides: TGTGCCAGCAGCTTAGAACCTTCCCGAGCGGGAGCCATCCATGAGCAGTTCTTC.

The chain couples TRBV6-1 to TRBJ2-5; no reliable D call. The ends were cut back, 1 base at V and 8 bases at J, with 8 bases in the middle. In germline, CDR1 is MNHNS, CDR2 SASEGT. This CDR3 is 12 amino acids long. The CDR3 loop is CASSEGGRTQYF. Written as DNA, the CDR3 is TGTGCCAGCAGTGAAGGAGGAAGAACCCAGTACTTC.

This chain links TRBV7-3 with TRBJ2-3; 7 bases agree with TRBD2. Germline-derived CDR1 and CDR2 are SGHTA and FQGTGA. Trimming removed 5 bases from V and 2 bases from J; junction bases left unmatched: 10. The CDR3 spans 16 residues. CDR3 amino acids: CASSPHASGATDTQYF. The CDR3 DNA sequence: TGTGCCAGCAGCCCCCATGCTAGCGGAGCCACAGATACGCAGTATTTT.

About this clone: One end of the junction does not line up with germline, which may come from a read error. The gene calls are TRBV7-9 and TRBJ1-1; 8 bases are shared with TRBD1. From germline, CDR1 is SEHNR and CDR2 FQNEAQ (reference sequence). The CDR3 consists of 15 residues. This CDR3 reads CSSSSPGQVNTEAFF. CDR3 bases: TGTTCCAGCAGTTCTCCGGGACAGGTGAACACTGAAGCTTTCTTT.

J is TRBJ2-5 and V is TRBV7-2; 9 bases match TRBD1. Trimming removed 4 bases from V and 4 bases from J; junction bases left unmatched: 1. The CDR3 runs 13 residues. CDR1 and CDR2 from the germline V gene are SGHTA and FQGNSA. The CDR3 DNA follows: TGTGCCAGCAGCTCGGGACAGGGAGAGACCCAGTACTTC. Translating gives CASSSGQGETQYF. The full variable domain, completed using reference TRBV7-2 and TRBJ2-5, is GAGVSQSPSNKVTEKGKDVELRCDPISGHTALYWYRQSLGQGLEFLIYFQGNSAPDKSGLPSDRFSAERTGGSVSTLTIQRTQQEDSAVYLCASSSGQGETQYFGPGTRLLVL.

J is TRBJ1-5 and V is TRBV19; 7 bases align to TRBD1. The CDR3 is 13 residues long. The V and J ends lost 8 bases and 7 bases, in that order; junction bases with no gene match: 8. Germline V gene data show CDR1 as LNHDA and CDR2 as SQIVND (reference sequence). In DNA form, the CDR3 reads TGTGCCAGTCGTGACAGGGAACGCCAGCCCCAGCATTTT. Protein sequence: CASRDRERQPQHF. The full variable domain, in which reference TRBV19 and TRBJ1-5 provide the parts outside the CDR3, is DGGITQSPKYLFRKEGQNVTLSCEQNLNHDAMYWYRQDPGQGLRLIYYSQIVNDFQKGDIAEGYSVSREKKESFPLTVTSAQKNPTAFYLCASRDRERQPQHFGDGTRLSIL.

The rearrangement joins TRBV7-2 to TRBJ2-7, with D uncertain. This CDR3 is 13 amino acids long. The germline V and J ends were trimmed by 3 bases and 0 bases, with 6 bases remaining between them. Germline lookup yields CDR1 SGHTA and CDR2 FQGNSA. CDR3 loop: CASSFASSYEQYF. CDR3 DNA: TGTGCCAGCAGCTTCGCCAGCTCCTACGAGCAGTACTTC.

The chain carries TRBV6-1 and TRBJ2-3, with a weak D call TRBD1 (6 bases). V was clipped by 0 bases and J by 0 bases, with 7 bases between them. Per germline, CDR1 MNHNS and CDR2 SASEGT. CDR3 size: 15 residues. The CDR3 protein is CASSEADRSTDTQYF. As DNA, the CDR3 is TGTGCCAGCAGTGAAGCCGACAGGAGCACAGATACGCAGTATTTT.

This chain connects TRBV5-4 to TRBJ2-5; D possibly corresponds to TRBD2 (7 bases). Germline values: CDR1 SGHNT, CDR2 YYREEE (reference sequence). The CDR3 is 14 amino acids. The ends were cut back, 4 bases at V and 1 base at J, with 11 bases in the middle. The CDR3 DNA is TGTGCCAGCAGCCTGCGGGGGCCCCAAGAGACCCAGTACTTC. Its translation is CASSLRGPQETQYF. Filled out from reference TRBV5-4 and TRBJ2-5, the complete variable domain reads ETGVTQSPTHLIKTRGQQVTLRCSSQSGHNTVSWYQQALGQGPQFIFQYYREEENGRGNFPPRFSGLQFPNYSSELNVNALELDDSALYLCASSLRGPQETQYFGPGTRLLVL.

V gene TRBV28 combines with J gene TRBJ2-7; 9 bases fit TRBD1. The germline V gene has CDR1 MDHEN and CDR2 SYDVKM. The length of the CDR3 is 14 residues. V lost 5 bases, J lost 4 bases, and 6 bases stayed unmatched. The CDR3 loop reads CASSRDRELYEQYF. As DNA, the CDR3 is TGTGCCAGCAGTAGGGACAGGGAATTATACGAGCAGTACTTC.

The chain is built from TRBV29-1 and TRBJ2-7; 7 bases fit TRBD1. Germline loops: CDR1 SQVTM, CDR2 ANQGSEA. V dropped 3 bases and J dropped 6; count of bases not matched to a gene: 11. The length of the CDR3 is 14 residues. The CDR3, as DNA: TGCAGCGTTGAGGTGTCAGGGGGTTTACGCGAGCAGTACTTC. Its protein product is CSVEVSGGLREQYF.

The chain joins TRBV4-1 to TRBJ2-5; 11 bases match TRBD2. CDR1 and CDR2 (germline): MGHRA, YSYEKL. The length of the CDR3 is 19 residues. V dropped 3 bases and J dropped 3; count of bases not matched to a gene: 15. Here the CDR3 reads CASSHIVVGLAGGKETQYF. DNA for the CDR3: TGCGCCAGCAGCCATATCGTGGTCGGGCTAGCGGGAGGAAAAGAGACCCAGTACTTC.

The chain recombines TRBV4-3 with TRBJ2-7; no definite D call. V lost 0 bases to trimming and J lost 3 bases, with 6 bases between them. The CDR3 covers 13 residues. Germline CDR1 and CDR2: LGHNA and YSLEER. CDR3 sequence (DNA): TGCGCCAGCAGCCAAGACATGAGCTACGAGCAGTACTTC. It codes for CASSQDMSYEQYF.